This T cell receptor (beta chain) derives from a study of cytomegalovirus exposure and HLA in healthy donors. Both 60 Vbeta primers and 13 Jbeta primers went into the PCR. Clones were read by immunoSEQ multiplex PCR, and TCRdb kept only the in-frame ones, dropping some. The profile shows about 140,000 clones, approximately 80% of them singletons. With 2 bases clipped from V and 5 bases from J, the junction kept 13 bases outside the gene matches. CDR3 length: 20 amino acids. The V gene's germline CDR1 is LNHNV and CDR2 YYDKDF (reference sequence). There are a few counts of this clone. Its antigen is undetermined. Findings and limits, study-wide: A later analysis reportedly identified an Asian-associated ancestry cluster as carrying fewer N-insertions than the approximately 620-donor mean. Follow-up analysis found HLA locus-dependent TCR association rates, highest for DRB1 and lowest for HLA-C.

The specimen was PBMCs. This receptor was obtained from a man aged 40-49 years in good health and CMV-seronegative. The V gene is TRBV15, the J gene TRBJ2-2, with 14 nucleotides matching TRBD2. For the CDR3, the DNA is TGTGCCACCAGCAGACCCCTGACTAGCGGGAGGGCCTCGAGGACCGGGGAGCTGTTTTTT. Protein: CATSRPLTSGRASRTGELFF.